This TCR beta chain originates from a study of OX40 agonist ivuxolimab in advanced cancers. The wider study: The patients received agonistic anti-OX40 (CD134) antibody ivuxolimab. At doses from 0.01 to 10 mg/kg, patients were given intravenous ivuxolimab every 2 weeks. Findings and caveats of the study: At 0.1 to 3.0 mg/kg, CD4+ and CD8+ blood T cells expanded clonally by week 6.

This table comes from immunoSEQ multiplex PCR, and its TCRdb copy is limited to in-frame clones, with some not included. Counted here are about 34,000 clones, roughly four fifths occurring once; the ten biggest clones make up about 2.5%. Trimming pared 4 bases from V and 0 bases from J, leaving 7 bases between. Germline CDR1 and CDR2: SGHDN and FVKESK. The CDR3 spans 14 residues. As to this clone: Its antigen is undetermined.

V gene TRBV14 combines with J gene TRBJ1-3; no clear D. This TCR came from an adult with an advanced solid tumor such as melanoma, head and neck, liver or kidney cancer. The specimen comprised CD4+ or CD8+ T cells sorted from blood, sampled in a trial of the OX40 agonist ivuxolimab. The CDR3 nucleotides read TGTGCCAGCAGCCCAGTGAGCTCTGGAAACACCATATATTTT. This encodes CASSPVSSGNTIYF.